This T cell receptor beta chain is from a study of T-cell reconstitution after alpha-beta-depleted transplantation in children. The CDR3 is 13 residues long. Germline CDR1 KGHSH, CDR2 LQKENI. Trimming shortened V by 3 bases and J by 0 bases, and 4 bases separated the two germline ends. TCRbeta library preparation incorporated unique molecular identifiers. MiXCR was run by TCRdb on the PCR reads, yielding one entry per CDR3 protein. The profile shows some 200,000 distinct CDR3 sequences, 9.7% of them singletons. This clonotype was counted a few times. The receptor's source is a human donor who donated a stem cell graft to a child with SCID. V gene TRBV18 combines with J gene TRBJ2-3, with D unclear. The sample in question was PBMCs from the stem cell graft donor, obtained from the stem cell graft. The CDR3 loop is CASSPISTDTQYF. CDR3 sequence (DNA): TGTGCCAGCTCACCGATAAGCACAGATACGCAGTATTTT.